The present TCR beta chain was sequenced within a study of OX40 agonist ivuxolimab in advanced cancers. At the level of the study: Patients' therapy was ivuxolimab, an antibody that acts as an agonist of OX40 (CD134). There were three patients with partial responses, one having hepatocellular carcinoma and two cutaneous melanoma.

The protocol was immunoSEQ multiplex PCR, while the TCRdb copy is restricted to in-frame clones and leaves out a portion. The repertoire has around 100,000 clones, approximately 90% of them found once; the top ten carry about 0.31%. Germline trimming cut 4 bases from V and 7 bases from J; bases unmatched to any gene: 7. The CDR3 runs 15 residues. Germline lookup yields CDR1 SGHNT and CDR2 YYREEE (reference sequence). The starting material was CD4+ or CD8+ T cells sorted from blood, obtained in a trial of the OX40 agonist ivuxolimab. The chain couples TRBV5-4 to TRBJ2-1; 11 bases match TRBD2. This clonotype was obtained from an adult with an advanced solid tumor such as melanoma, head and neck, liver or kidney cancer. CDR3 sequence reads: CASSAPLAGANEQFF. CDR3 sequence (DNA): TGTGCCAGCAGCGCCCCACTAGCGGGAGCGAATGAGCAGTTCTTC.